A selection of T cell receptor beta chains follows, all from one sample in a study of blood T cells in healthy people across ages. Each CDR3 protein gets one entry after TCRdb re-called the 5' RACE reads with MiXCR. The top ten hold approximately 15% of the sample, which has 650,000 to 700,000 distinct CDR3 sequences, 32% seen once. Material for sequencing was blood. The source of these receptors is an elderly woman in good health. The CDR3 runs from the conserved cysteine through the conserved F or W. The D gene is left open where the match is weak. Rows give clone size only sometimes, using once, few, many, or a class for an expanded clone.

d_call	clone_size	v_call	j_call	cdr3_nt	cdr3_aa
TRBD1	-	TRBV7-8	TRBJ2-5	TGTGCCAGCAGCTTAGTTTATACCGGGACAGGGGGGAGAGAGACCCAGTACTTC	CASSLVYTGTGGRETQYF
-	once	TRBV7-2	TRBJ1-6	TGTGCCAGCAGCTTAGATCCAGCCCGGATTAGCGGCTCACCCCTCCACTTT	CASSLDPARISGSPLHF
TRBD2	many	TRBV30	TRBJ2-1	TGTGCCTGGAGGGGAAAAGCGGGGGAACCCTACAATGAGCAGTTCTTC	CAWRGKAGEPYNEQFF
-	many	TRBV7-2	TRBJ2-5	TGTGCCAGCAGCCCGACAGGGAGGGGTGAGACCCAGTACTTC	CASSPTGRGETQYF
-	-	TRBV30	TRBJ2-7	TGTGCCTGGACAACAGGGATCGGGTCCTACGAGCAGTACTTC	CAWTTGIGSYEQYF
TRBD2	many	TRBV7-6	TRBJ2-1	TGTGCCAGCAGCTTGGGGGAGGGCGGTGAGCAGTTCTTC	CASSLGEGGEQFF
-	many	TRBV20-1	TRBJ1-2	TGCAGTGCTAGTCCCAACGCAGACTATGGCTACACCTTC	CSASPNADYGYTF
TRBD2	few	TRBV30	TRBJ2-5	TGTGCCTGGAGTGGAACTAGCGGGGCGATGTACCAAGAGACCCAGTACTTC	CAWSGTSGAMYQETQYF
-	-	TRBV19	TRBJ1-1	TGTGCCAGTAGTACTCCCATGAAGTTCAGGGGAACTGAAGCTTTCTTT	CASSTPMKFRGTEAFF
-	-	TRBV20-1	TRBJ2-6	TGCAGTGCTAGAGATCAGAGCTCTGGGGCCAACGTCCTGACTTTC	CSARDQSSGANVLTF
-	many	TRBV12-3/TRBV12-4	TRBJ2-7	TGTGCCAGCAGTTTACAGGGCCACGAGCAGTACTTC	CASSLQGHEQYF
-	-	TRBV27	TRBJ2-6	TGTGCCAGCAGTTTAGCGGGTTCGGGGGCCAGCGTCCTGACTTTC	CASSLAGSGASVLTF
-	-	TRBV7-3	TRBJ1-6	TGTGCCAGCAGCTCCAGGGGACCCTATAATTCACCCCTCCACTTT	CASSSRGPYNSPLHF
TRBD1	many	TRBV2	TRBJ2-7	TGTGCCAGCAGGATACAGGGGGCATCCTACGAGCAGTACTTC	CASRIQGASYEQYF
-	many	TRBV5-6	TRBJ2-7	TGTGCCAGCAGCTTGGATCCTCGCGGGTCCTACGAGCAGTACTTC	CASSLDPRGSYEQYF
-	-	TRBV19	TRBJ1-1	TGTGCCAGTAACCCGTCCAGTCCGGCCGTGAACACTGAAGCTTTCTTT	CASNPSSPAVNTEAFF
TRBD2	-	TRBV20-1	TRBJ2-3	TGCAGCTTGGGACTAGCGGTTCCCACAGATACGCAGTATTTT	CSLGLAVPTDTQYF
-	many	TRBV28	TRBJ2-7	TGTGCCAGCAGCCCTCATGTGAGGGCAAGCTCCTACGAGCAGTACTTC	CASSPHVRASSYEQYF
-	few	TRBV6-2/TRBV6-3	TRBJ1-1	TGTGCCAGCAAACCGGGACGGGACACTGAAGCTTTCTTT	CASKPGRDTEAFF
-	once	TRBV7-7	TRBJ2-2	TGTGCCAGCAGCTCCAACGCGGGCGCGCAAACCGGGGAGCGGTTTTTT	CASSSNAGAQTGERFF
TRBD2	-	TRBV5-1	TRBJ2-5	TGCGCCAGCAGCTTGCGGCGGGGGGTTGTGATGGAGACCCAGTACTTC	CASSLRRGVVMETQYF
TRBD1	-	TRBV20-1	TRBJ2-7	TGCAGTGCTAGACCTAGGACAGGGAGATACGAGCAGTACTTC	CSARPRTGRYEQYF
TRBD2	many	TRBV6-2/TRBV6-3	TRBJ2-3	TGTGCCAGCCAGCGGGGGACAGATACGCAGTATTTT	CASQRGTDTQYF
TRBD1	-	TRBV14	TRBJ1-1	TGTGCCAGCAGCCAATATGAGTTGGACAGGGTGGGACCGAACACTGAAGCTTTCTTT	CASSQYELDRVGPNTEAFF
-	many	TRBV30	TRBJ2-6	TGTGCCTGGAGTCCCCTCGGGGGCGGTGGGGCCAACGTCCTGACTTTC	CAWSPLGGGGANVLTF